This T cell receptor (beta chain) came from a study of T-cell memory formation after mild COVID-19. Regarding the study as a whole: Clones from the second wave (peaking day 37) had unconfirmed SARS-CoV-2 specificity.

Using constant-segment primers, 5'RACE produced TCR alpha and TCR beta cDNA libraries carrying sample barcodes and UMIs. TCRdb analysed the 5' RACE reads with MiXCR anew, one entry per CDR3 protein. The profile shows about 470,000 distinct CDR3 sequences, roughly 20% of them singletons. This clonotype was observed a handful of times. Its antigen is unknown. This clonotype was obtained from an adult woman who had mild COVID-19 (a few samples of this study predate the infection). Cell type and time point are not known. Sequenced input: PBMCs or a T cell subset sorted from them (not recorded which).

The CDR3 is CASSPTGGADTQYF. DNA of the CDR3: TGTGCCAGCAGCCCCACAGGGGGCGCAGATACGCAGTATTTT. This chain joins TRBV7-2 and TRBJ2-3, with 9 bases lining up with TRBD1. Germline lookup yields CDR1 SGHTA and CDR2 FQGNSA. V dropped 5 bases and J dropped 4; count of bases not matched to a gene: 4. The CDR3 length is 14 residues.